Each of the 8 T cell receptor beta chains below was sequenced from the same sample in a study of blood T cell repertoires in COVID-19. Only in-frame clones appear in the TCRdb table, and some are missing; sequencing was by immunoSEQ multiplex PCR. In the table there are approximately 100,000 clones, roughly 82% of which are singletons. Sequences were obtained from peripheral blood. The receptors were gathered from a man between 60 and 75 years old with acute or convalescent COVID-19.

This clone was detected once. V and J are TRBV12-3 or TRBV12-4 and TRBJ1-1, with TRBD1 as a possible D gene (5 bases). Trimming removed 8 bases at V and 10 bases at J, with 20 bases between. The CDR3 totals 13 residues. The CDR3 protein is CASRHGAGRRAFF. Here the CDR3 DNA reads TGTGCCAGCCGGCATGGGGCAGGGAGGAGAGCTTTCTTT.

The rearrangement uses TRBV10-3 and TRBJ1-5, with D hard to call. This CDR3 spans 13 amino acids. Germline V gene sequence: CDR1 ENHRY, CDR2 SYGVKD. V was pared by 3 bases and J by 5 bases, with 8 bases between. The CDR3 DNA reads TGTGCCATCAGTGATAACGGTTATCAGCCCCAGCATTTT. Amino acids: CAISDNGYQPQHF.

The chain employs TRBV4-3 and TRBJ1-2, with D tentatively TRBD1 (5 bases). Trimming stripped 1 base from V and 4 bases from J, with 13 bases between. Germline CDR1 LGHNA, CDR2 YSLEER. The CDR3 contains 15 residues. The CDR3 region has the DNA TGCGCCAGCAGCCAAGGAGTCACCGGGGGCTATGGCTACACCTTC. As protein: CASSQGVTGGYGYTF.

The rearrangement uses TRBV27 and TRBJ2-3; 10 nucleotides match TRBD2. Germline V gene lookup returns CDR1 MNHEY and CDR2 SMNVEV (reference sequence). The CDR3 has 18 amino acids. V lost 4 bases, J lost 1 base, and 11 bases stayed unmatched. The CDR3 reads CASSSEFSGGTRTDTQYF. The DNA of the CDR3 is TGTGCCAGCAGTTCCGAATTTAGCGGGGGGACCCGCACAGATACGCAGTATTTT.

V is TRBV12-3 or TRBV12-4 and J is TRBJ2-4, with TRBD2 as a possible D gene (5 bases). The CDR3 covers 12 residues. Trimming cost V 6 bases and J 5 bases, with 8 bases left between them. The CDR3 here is CASRTGENIQYF. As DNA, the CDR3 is TGTGCCAGCAGAACCGGGGAAAACATTCAGTACTTC.

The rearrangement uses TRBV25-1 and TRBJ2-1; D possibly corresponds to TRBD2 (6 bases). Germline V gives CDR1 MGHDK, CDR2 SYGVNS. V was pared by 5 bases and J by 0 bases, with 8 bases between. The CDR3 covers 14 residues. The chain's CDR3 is CASSLTSSYNEQFF. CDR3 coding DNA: TGTGCCAGCAGTTTGACTAGCTCCTACAATGAGCAGTTCTTC. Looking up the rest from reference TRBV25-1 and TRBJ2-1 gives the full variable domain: EADIYQTPRYLVIGTGKKITLECSQTMGHDKMYWYQQDPGMELHLIHYSYGVNSTEKGDLSSESTVSRIRTEHFPLTLESARPSHTSQYLCASSLTSSYNEQFFGPGTRLTVL.

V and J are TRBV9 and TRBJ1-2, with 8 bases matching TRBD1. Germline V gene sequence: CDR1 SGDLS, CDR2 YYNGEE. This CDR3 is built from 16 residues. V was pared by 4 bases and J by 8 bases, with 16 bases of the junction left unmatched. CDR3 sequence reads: CASSYTSLTGVSGYTF. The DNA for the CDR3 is TGTGCCAGCAGCTATACCTCCTTGACAGGGGTGAGCGGCTACACCTTC.

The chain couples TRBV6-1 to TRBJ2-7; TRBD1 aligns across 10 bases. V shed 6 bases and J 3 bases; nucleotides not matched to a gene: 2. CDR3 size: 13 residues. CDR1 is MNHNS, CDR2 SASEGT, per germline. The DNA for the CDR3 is TGTGCCAGCAGATGGACAGGGGGCTACGAGCAGTACGTC. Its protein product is CASRWTGGYEQYV.